Sequencing of this T cell receptor beta chain was carried out in a study of blood T cell repertoires in COVID-19. Study-level information: The origin of the acute and convalescent COVID-19 samples was the United States, Italy and Spain.

In the authors' methods: Amplification of reference gene primers was used by the study to estimate nucleated cell counts. This table comes from immunoSEQ multiplex PCR, and its TCRdb copy is limited to in-frame clones, with some not included. The DNA was the basis for D and trimming; V, J and clone size are from that table. The sample gives about 110,000 clones, around 83% of which show up once; 7.9% is in the top ten. Germline V gene sequence: CDR1 SGHRS, CDR2 YFSETQ. The CDR3 covers 15 residues. With 4 bases clipped from V and 1 base from J, the junction kept 4 bases outside the gene matches. The rearrangement uses TRBV5-1 and TRBJ2-2, with 7 bases lining up with TRBD2. The sample consisted of peripheral blood. This TCR came from a woman of 80 years or more with active or convalescent COVID-19. In DNA, the CDR3 is TGCGCCAGCAGCGTAACGGGAGGGAACACCGGGGAGCTGTTTTTT. As protein: CASSVTGGNTGELFF.